The source of this TCR beta chain is a study of human T cells and chemical hapten exposure. On the study more broadly: Chiefly female patients presented with alopecia areata, totalis or universalis. General observations from the study: TCRs at high frequency, those above 1 in 1000, did not change with DPC sensitization. Expanded TCRs formed significantly more large CDR3 similarity clusters than controls.

One entry per CDR3 protein, called by TCRdb with MiXCR from the RACE reads. This sample yields some 57,000 distinct CDR3 sequences, of which roughly 10% are seen a single time; roughly 9% belongs to the top ten. This clonotype occurred many times. Its specificity is unknown. Time point described: pre-sensitization, week 0. Documented treatment: therapeutic diphenylcyclopropenone sensitization with weekly scalp DPC. Researchers extracted total RNA from unfractionated whole blood. Blood draws came first, before each patch test. This CDR3 is 14 amino acids long. Trimming removed 4 bases from V and 2 bases from J; junction bases left unmatched: 4.

The sample was whole blood, taken in connection with sensitization to the hapten diphenylcyclopropenone (DPC). This receptor was identified in a woman younger than 45 with alopecia areata. Some clones in this sample may be carry-over from other donors' samples. The chain recombines TRBV12-3 or TRBV12-4 with TRBJ1-1; 7 bases align to TRBD1. The CDR3 is CASSSGQVNTEAFF. The CDR3 region has the DNA TGTGCCAGCAGTTCCGGACAGGTCAACACTGAAGCTTTCTTT.